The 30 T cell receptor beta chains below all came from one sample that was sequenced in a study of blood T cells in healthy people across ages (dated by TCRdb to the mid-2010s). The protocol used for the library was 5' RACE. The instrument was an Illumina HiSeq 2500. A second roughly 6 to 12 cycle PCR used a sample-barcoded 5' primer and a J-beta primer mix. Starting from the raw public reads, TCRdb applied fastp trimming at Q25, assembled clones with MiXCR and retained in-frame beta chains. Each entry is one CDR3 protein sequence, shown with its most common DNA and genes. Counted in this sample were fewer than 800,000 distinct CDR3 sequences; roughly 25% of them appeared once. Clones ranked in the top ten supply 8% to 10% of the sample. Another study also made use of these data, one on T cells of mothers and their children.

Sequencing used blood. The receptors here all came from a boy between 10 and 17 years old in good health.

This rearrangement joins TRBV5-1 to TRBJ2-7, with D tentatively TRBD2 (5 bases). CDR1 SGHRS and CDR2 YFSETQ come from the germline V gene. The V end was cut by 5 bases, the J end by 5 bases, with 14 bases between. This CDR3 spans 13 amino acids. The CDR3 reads CASRLRELDEQYF. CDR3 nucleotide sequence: TGCGCCAGCAGGTTAAGGGAGCTCGACGAGCAGTACTTC.

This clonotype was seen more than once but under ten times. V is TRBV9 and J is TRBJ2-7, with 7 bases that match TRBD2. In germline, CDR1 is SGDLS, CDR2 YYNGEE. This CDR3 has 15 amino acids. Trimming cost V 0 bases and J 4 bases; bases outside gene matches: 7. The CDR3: CASSVGVGTIYEQYF. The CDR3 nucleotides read TGTGCCAGCAGCGTAGGGGTCGGGACTATTTACGAGCAGTACTTC. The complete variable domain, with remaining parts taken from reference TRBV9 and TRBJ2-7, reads DSGVTQTPKHLITATGQRVTLRCSPRSGDLSVYWYQQSLDQGLQFLIQYYNGEERAKGNILERFSAQQFPDLHSELNLSSLELGDSALYFCASSVGVGTIYEQYFGPGTRLTVT.

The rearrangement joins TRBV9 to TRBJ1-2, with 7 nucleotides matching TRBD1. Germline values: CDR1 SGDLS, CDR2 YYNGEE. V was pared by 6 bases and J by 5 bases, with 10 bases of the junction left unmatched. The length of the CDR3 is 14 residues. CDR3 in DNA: TGTGCCAGCACTGGACAGGACGGGGGATATGGCTACACCTTC. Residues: CASTGQDGGYGYTF.

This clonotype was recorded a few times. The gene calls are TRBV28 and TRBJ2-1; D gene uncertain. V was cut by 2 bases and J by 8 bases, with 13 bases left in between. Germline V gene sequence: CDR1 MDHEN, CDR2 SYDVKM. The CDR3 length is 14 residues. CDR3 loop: CASSLRLVGDEQFF. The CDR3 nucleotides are TGTGCCAGCAGTTTACGGCTAGTTGGCGATGAGCAGTTCTTC.

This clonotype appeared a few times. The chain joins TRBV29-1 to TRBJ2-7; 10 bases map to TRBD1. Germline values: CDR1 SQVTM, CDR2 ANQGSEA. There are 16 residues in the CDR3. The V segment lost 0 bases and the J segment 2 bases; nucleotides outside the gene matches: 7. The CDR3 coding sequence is TGCAGCGTTGAAGATAGTGGGGGACAGGGGACCTACGAGCAGTACTTC. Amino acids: CSVEDSGGQGTYEQYF.

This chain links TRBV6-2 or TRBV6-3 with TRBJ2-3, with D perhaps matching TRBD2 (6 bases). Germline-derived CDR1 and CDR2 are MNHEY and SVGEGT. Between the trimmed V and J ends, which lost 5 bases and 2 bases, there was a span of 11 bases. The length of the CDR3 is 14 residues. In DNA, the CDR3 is TGTGCCAGCAGTGCCCCGGGGGACACAGATACGCAGTATTTT. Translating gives CASSAPGDTDTQYF.

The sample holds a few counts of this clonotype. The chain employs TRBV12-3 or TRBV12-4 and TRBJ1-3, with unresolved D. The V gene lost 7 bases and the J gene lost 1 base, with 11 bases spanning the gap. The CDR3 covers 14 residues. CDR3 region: CASNPSGSGNTIYF. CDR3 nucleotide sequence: TGTGCCAGCAACCCTTCCGGGTCTGGAAACACCATATATTTT.

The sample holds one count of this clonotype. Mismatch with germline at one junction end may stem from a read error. The CDR3 nucleotides read TGTGCCAGCAGTTTTGAAGCGGGAGGTATGAGCACAGATACGCAATATTTC. It encodes CASSFEAGGMSTDTQYF. This chain links TRBV12-3 or TRBV12-4 with TRBJ2-3; 9 bases map to TRBD2. The CDR3 totals 17 residues.

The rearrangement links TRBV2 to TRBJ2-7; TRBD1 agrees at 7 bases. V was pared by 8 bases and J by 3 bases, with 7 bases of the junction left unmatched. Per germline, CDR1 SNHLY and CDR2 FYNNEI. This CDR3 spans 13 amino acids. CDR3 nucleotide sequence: TGTGCCAGCGGTGGCAGGGGGTACTACGAGCAGTACTTC. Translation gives CASGGRGYYEQYF.

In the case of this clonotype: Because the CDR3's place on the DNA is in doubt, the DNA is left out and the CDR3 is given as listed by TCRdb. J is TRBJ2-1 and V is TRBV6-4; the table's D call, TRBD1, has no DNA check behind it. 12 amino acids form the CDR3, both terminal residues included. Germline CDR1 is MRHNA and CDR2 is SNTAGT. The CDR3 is CASSDFRGEQFF.

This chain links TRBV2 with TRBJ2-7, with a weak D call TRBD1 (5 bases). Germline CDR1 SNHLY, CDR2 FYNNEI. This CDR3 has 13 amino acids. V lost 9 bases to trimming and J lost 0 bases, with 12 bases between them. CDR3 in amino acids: CARTGSSSYEQYF. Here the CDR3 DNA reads TGTGCCAGAACAGGATCCAGCTCCTACGAGCAGTACTTC.

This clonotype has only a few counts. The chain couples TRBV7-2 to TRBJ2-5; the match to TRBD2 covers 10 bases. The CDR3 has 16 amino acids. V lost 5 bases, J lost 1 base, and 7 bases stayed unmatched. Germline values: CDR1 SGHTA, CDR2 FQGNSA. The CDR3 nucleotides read TGTGCCAGCAGCGTTATACGACTAGCGGGCCAAGAGACCCAGTACTTC. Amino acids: CASSVIRLAGQETQYF.

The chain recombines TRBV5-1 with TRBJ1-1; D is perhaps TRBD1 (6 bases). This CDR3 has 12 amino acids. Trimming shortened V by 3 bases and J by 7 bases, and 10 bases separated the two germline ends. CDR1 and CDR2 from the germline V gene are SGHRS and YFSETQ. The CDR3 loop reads CASSWATGEAFF. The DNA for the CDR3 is TGCGCCAGCAGCTGGGCGACAGGTGAAGCTTTCTTT.

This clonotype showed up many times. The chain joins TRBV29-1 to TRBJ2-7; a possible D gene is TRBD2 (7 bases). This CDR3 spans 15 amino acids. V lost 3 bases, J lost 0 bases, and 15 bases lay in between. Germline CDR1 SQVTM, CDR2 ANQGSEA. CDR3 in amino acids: CSVDGGQLSSYEQYF. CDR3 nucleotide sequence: TGCAGCGTTGACGGGGGGCAGCTGAGCTCCTACGAGCAGTACTTC.

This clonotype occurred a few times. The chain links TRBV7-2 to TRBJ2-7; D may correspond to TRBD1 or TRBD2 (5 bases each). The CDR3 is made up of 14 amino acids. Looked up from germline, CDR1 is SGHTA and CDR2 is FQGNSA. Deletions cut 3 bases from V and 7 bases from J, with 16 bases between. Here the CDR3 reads CASSLTGPLVEQYF. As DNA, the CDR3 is TGTGCCAGCAGCTTGACGGGACCACTCGTAGAGCAGTACTTC.

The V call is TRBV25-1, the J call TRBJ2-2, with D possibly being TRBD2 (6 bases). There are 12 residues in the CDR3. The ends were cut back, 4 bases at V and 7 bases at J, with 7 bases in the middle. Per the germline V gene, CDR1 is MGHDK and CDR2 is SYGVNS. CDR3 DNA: TGTGCCAGCAGTGCGGGGGTCGGGGAGCTGTTTTTT. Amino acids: CASSAGVGELFF.

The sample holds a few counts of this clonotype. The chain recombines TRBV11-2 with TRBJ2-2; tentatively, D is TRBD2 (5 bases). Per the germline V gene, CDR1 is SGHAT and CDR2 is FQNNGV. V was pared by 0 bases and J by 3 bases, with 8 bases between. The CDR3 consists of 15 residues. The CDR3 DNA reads TGTGCCAGCAGCTTAGATCGGCGGGACACCGGGGAGCTGTTTTTT. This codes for CASSLDRRDTGELFF.

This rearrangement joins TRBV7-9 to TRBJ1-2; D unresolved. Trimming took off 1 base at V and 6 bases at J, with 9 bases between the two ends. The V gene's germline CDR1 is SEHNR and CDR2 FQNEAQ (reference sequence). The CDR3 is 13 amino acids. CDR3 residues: CASSLEGLHGYTF. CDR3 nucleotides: TGTGCCAGCAGCTTAGAAGGGTTGCATGGCTACACCTTC.

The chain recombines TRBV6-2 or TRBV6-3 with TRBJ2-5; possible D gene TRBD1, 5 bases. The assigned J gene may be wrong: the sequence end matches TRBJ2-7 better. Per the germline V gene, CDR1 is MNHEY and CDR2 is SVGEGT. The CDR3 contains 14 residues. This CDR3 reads CASRRQPKAYEQYF. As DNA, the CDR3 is TGTGCCAGCAGAAGACAGCCCAAAGCCTACGAGCAGTACTTC.

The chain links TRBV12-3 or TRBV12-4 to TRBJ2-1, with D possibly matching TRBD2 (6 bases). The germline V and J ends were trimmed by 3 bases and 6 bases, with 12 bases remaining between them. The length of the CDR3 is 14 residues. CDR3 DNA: TGTGCCAGCAGTTTTAGCGGTCCCCTCAATGAGCAGTTCTTC. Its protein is CASSFSGPLNEQFF.

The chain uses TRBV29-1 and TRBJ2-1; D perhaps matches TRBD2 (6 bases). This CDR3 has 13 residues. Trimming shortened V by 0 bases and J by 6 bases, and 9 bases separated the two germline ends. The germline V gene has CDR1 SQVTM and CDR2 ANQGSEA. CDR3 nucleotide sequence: TGCAGCGTTGAAGATTGGAGGGGCAATGAGCAGTTCTTC. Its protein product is CSVEDWRGNEQFF.

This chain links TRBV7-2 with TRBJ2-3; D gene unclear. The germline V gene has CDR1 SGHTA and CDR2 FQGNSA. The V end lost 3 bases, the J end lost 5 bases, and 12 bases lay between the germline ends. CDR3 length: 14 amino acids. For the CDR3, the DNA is TGTGCCAGCAGCTTGAGACCCCAAATAGATACGCAGTATTTT. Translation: CASSLRPQIDTQYF.

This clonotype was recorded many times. DNA of the CDR3: TGTGCCAGCAGTGCTAGGCCTAGCACAGATACGCAGTATTTT. It is translated as CASSARPSTDTQYF. The V call is TRBV27, the J call TRBJ2-3; D gene uncertain. From germline, CDR1 is MNHEY and CDR2 SMNVEV (reference sequence). Trimming took off 5 bases at V and 0 bases at J, with 9 bases between the two ends. The CDR3 totals 14 residues.

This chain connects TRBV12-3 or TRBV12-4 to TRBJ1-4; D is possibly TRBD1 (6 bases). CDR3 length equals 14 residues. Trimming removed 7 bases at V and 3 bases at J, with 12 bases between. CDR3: CASNLQGPNEKLFF. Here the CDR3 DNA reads TGTGCCAGCAACCTACAGGGCCCTAATGAAAAACTGTTTTTT.

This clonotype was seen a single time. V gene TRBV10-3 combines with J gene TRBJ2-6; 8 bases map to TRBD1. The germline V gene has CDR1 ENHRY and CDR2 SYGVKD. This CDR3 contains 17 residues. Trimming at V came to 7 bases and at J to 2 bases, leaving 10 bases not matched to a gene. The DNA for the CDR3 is TGTGCCATCAACGGACAGGGTAACTCAACTGGGGCCAACGTCCTGACTTTC. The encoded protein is CAINGQGNSTGANVLTF.

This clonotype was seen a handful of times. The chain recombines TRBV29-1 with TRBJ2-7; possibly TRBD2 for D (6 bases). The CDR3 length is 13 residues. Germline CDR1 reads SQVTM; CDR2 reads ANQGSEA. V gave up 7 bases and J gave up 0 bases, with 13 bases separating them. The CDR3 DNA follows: TGCAGCGCAGTATACGGGAGCTCCTACGAGCAGTACTTC. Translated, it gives CSAVYGSSYEQYF.

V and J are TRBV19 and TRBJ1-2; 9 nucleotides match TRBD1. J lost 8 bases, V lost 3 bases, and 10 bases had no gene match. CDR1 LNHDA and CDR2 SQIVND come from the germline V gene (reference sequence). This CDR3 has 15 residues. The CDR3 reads CASSIGTGKSYGYTF. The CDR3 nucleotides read TGTGCCAGTAGTATCGGGACAGGGAAGAGTTACGGCTACACCTTC.

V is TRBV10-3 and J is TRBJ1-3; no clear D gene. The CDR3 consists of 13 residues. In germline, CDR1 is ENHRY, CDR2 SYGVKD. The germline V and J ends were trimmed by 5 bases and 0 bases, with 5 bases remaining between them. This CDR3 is CAISPSSGNTIYF. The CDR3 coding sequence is TGTGCCATCAGTCCTAGCTCTGGAAACACCATATATTTT.

In DNA form, the CDR3 reads TGTGCCAGCAGTCAGTTTATCGGGACTAGCGGGCGACTTCAAGAGACCCAGTACTTC. Protein: CASSQFIGTSGRLQETQYF. The chain recombines TRBV5-6 with TRBJ2-5; TRBD2 matches at 12 bases. V lost 5 bases and J lost 2; bases outside the gene matches: 16. The germline V gene has CDR1 SGHDT and CDR2 YYEEEE. The length of the CDR3 is 19 residues.

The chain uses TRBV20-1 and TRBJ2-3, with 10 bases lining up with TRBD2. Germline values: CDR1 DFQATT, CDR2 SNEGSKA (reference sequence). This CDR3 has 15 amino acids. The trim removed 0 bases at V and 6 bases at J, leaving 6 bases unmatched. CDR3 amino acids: CSARDPAGGLDTQYF. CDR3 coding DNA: TGCAGTGCTAGAGATCCAGCGGGAGGGCTTGATACGCAGTATTTT.